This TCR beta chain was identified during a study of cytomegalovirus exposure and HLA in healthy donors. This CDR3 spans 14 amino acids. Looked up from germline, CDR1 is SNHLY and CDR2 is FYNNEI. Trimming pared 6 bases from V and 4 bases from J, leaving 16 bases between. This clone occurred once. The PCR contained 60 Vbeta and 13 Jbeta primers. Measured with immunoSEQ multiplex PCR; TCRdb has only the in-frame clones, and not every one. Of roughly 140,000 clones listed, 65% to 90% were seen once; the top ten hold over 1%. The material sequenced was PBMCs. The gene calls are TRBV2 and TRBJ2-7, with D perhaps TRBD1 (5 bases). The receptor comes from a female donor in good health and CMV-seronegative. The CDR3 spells CASRDTSGPYEQYF. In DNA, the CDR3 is TGTGCCAGCAGGGACACCTCTGGGCCATACGAGCAGTACTTC.